These 4 T cell receptor beta chains originate from one sample sequenced in a study of vaccination and CD4 T cells after COVID-19. The treatment was: approximately nine-day PBMC culture with coronavirus spike peptide pools or control peptides (ViraFEST assay). Sequenced with the Oncomine TCR Beta short-read assay was DNA taken from cultured CD4+ T cells. TCRdb fed the PCR reads into MiXCR, producing one record per CDR3 protein. This repertoire shows about 27,000 distinct CDR3 sequences, 62% found once; its top ten account for roughly a sixth. Their target antigens are unknown. Sequenced here: CD4+ T cells from blood, cultured in vitro, sampled after SARS-CoV-2 vaccination. Every receptor here comes from a human donor who received a COVID-19 vaccine.

This clonotype showed up just a few times. The genes are TRBV20-1 and TRBJ1-1, with a tentative D call TRBD1 (6 bases). Germline V CDR1 and CDR2: DFQATT, SNEGSKA (reference sequence). The CDR3 covers 14 residues. The germline V and J ends were trimmed by 6 bases and 3 bases, with 17 bases remaining between them. The CDR3, as DNA: TGCAGTGCGGCGAGCCGACAGGACTACACTGAAGCTTTCTTT. Its translation: CSAASRQDYTEAFF.

The chain uses TRBV27 and TRBJ2-5; the D gene is possibly TRBD2 (6 bases). Trimming left V 3 bases short and J 1 base short, with 9 bases between. Germline CDR1 and CDR2: MNHEY and SMNVEV (reference sequence). This CDR3 has 14 amino acids. CDR3 amino acids: CASSFGGTQETQYF. Here the CDR3 DNA reads TGTGCCAGCAGTTTCGGGGGAACCCAAGAGACCCAGTACTTC.

The CDR3 DNA reads as TGTGCCAGCAGGTCCCCTAGCACAGATACGCAGTATTTT. It specifies CASRSPSTDTQYF. V usage is TRBV11-3 and J usage is TRBJ2-3, with D hard to call. V was shortened by 6 bases and J by 0 bases, with 7 bases between the two germline ends. The CDR3 runs 13 residues. Germline CDR1 SGHNT, CDR2 YENEEA.

V usage is TRBV20-1 and J usage is TRBJ1-1; unclear D gene. The CDR3 has 13 amino acids. V gave up 7 bases and J gave up 3 bases, with 15 bases separating them. Germline V lookup: CDR1 DFQATT, CDR2 SNEGSKA (reference sequence). CDR3 bases: TGCAGTGTTCCGATATCGAGGGACACTGAAGCTTTCTTT. Amino acid sequence: CSVPISRDTEAFF.